One and the same sample provided the 24 T cell receptor beta chains below, sequenced in a study of chemoradiotherapy in HPV16-positive cancers. Method: immunoSEQ multiplex PCR; TCRdb's copy keeps in-frame clones and lacks some. Among roughly 25,000 clones listed, about 90% were seen once. Material: blood, obtained from a patient who underwent chemoradiotherapy. The receptors shown here come from a human donor with HPV-associated anogenital cancer.

In this sample, this clone turned up a few times. The chain employs TRBV7-3 and TRBJ1-1; D is perhaps TRBD1 (6 bases). The germline V gene encodes CDR1 SGHTA and CDR2 FQGTGA. Trimming left V 5 bases short and J 4 bases short, with 14 bases between. This CDR3 contains 14 residues. CDR3 region: CASSPSDRLTEAFF. The CDR3 DNA reads TGTGCCAGCAGCCCATCGGACAGACTCACTGAAGCTTTCTTT. The complete variable domain, with remaining parts taken from reference TRBV7-3 and TRBJ1-1, reads GAGVSQTPSNKVTEKGKYVELRCDPISGHTALYWYRQSLGQGPEFLIYFQGTGAADDSGLPNDRFFAVRPEGSVSTLKIQRTERGDSAVYLCASSPSDRLTEAFFGQGTRLTVV.

J is TRBJ1-1 and V is TRBV18, with 10 bases identical to TRBD1. Germline lookup yields CDR1 KGHSH and CDR2 LQKENI. V dropped 1 base and J dropped 0; count of bases not matched to a gene: 8. CDR3 length: 18 amino acids. For the CDR3, the DNA is TGTGCCAGCTCACCACTAATTCAGGGACAGGGGTTGAACACTGAAGCTTTCTTT. It yields the protein CASSPLIQGQGLNTEAFF.

The J gene is TRBJ2-1, the V gene TRBV6-1, with TRBD1 identical over 9 bases. The germline gives CDR1 MNHNS, CDR2 SASEGT. This CDR3 spans 16 amino acids. Trimming removed 2 bases from V and 5 bases from J; junction bases left unmatched: 7. For the CDR3, the DNA is TGTGCCAGCAGTGAAAGGGACAGGGCTTTAAACAATGAGCAGTTCTTC. Residues: CASSERDRALNNEQFF.

This chain joins TRBV5-6 and TRBJ2-7; D is unresolved. This CDR3 is 14 amino acids long. Germline-derived CDR1 and CDR2 are SGHDT and YYEEEE. V lost 1 base and J 0 bases, leaving 8 bases between the germline ends. DNA for the CDR3: TGTGCCAGCAGCTTGAGGCCGGACTCCTACGAGCAGTACTTC. As protein: CASSLRPDSYEQYF.

This clone was recorded a few times. The chain links TRBV6-5 to TRBJ2-3; D is perhaps TRBD1 (6 bases). The V gene lost 6 bases and the J gene lost 2 bases, with 15 bases spanning the gap. Per the germline V gene, CDR1 is MNHEY and CDR2 is SVGAGI. The CDR3 is 15 amino acids. This chain's CDR3 is CASRDGQTITDTQYF. The CDR3 DNA follows: TGTGCCAGCAGGGATGGACAGACAATCACAGATACGCAGTATTTT.

The chain carries TRBV6-6 and TRBJ1-1; D is perhaps TRBD1 (5 bases). V dropped 2 bases and J dropped 6 bases, with 13 bases sitting between them. The V gene's germline CDR1 is MNHNY and CDR2 SVGAGI (reference sequence). CDR3 length: 14 amino acids. Here the CDR3 reads CASSYRQGSSEAFF. CDR3 coding DNA: TGTGCCAGCAGTTACAGGCAGGGCTCGTCTGAAGCTTTCTTT.

This clone was seen once. The chain links TRBV6-1 to TRBJ2-7; D is unclear. This CDR3 has 11 amino acids. The V and J ends lost 3 bases and 3 bases respectively, with 3 bases between them. The germline gives CDR1 MNHNS, CDR2 SASEGT. CDR3 protein: CASSDDYEQYF. CDR3 nucleotides: TGTGCCAGCAGTGACGACTACGAGCAGTACTTC.

This chain connects TRBV5-1 to TRBJ1-4, with D perhaps TRBD1 (5 bases). The CDR3 loop spans 13 amino acids. V was clipped by 2 bases and J by 11 bases, with 13 bases between them. CDR1 SGHRS and CDR2 YFSETQ come from the germline V gene. Written as DNA, the CDR3 is TGCGCCAGCAGCTTAAGGGGCGACGGGAAACTGTTTTTT. This translates into CASSLRGDGKLFF. The full variable domain, its missing parts supplied by reference TRBV5-1 and TRBJ1-4, is KAGVTQTPRYLIKTRGQQVTLSCSPISGHRSVSWYQQTPGQGLQFLFEYFSETQRNKGNFPGRFSGRQFSNSRSEMNVSTLELGDSALYLCASSLRGDGKLFFGSGTQLSVL.

This chain links TRBV5-8 with TRBJ2-6; 12 nucleotides align to TRBD1. Germline CDR1 and CDR2: SGHTS and YDEGEE. The CDR3 is 18 residues long. Trimming at V came to 4 bases and at J to 2 bases, leaving 7 bases not matched to a gene. CDR3 nucleotide sequence: TGTGCCAGCAGCCTAGGGACAGGGGGCCTCGCTGGGGCCAACGTCCTGACTTTC. Protein: CASSLGTGGLAGANVLTF.

This clone was detected a few times. V gene TRBV11-2 combines with J gene TRBJ2-7, with D perhaps TRBD1 or TRBD2 (5 bases each). Trimming shortened V by 2 bases and J by 3 bases, and 17 bases separated the two germline ends. Germline V CDR1 and CDR2: SGHAT, FQNNGV. There are 16 residues in the CDR3. CDR3 DNA: TGTGCCAGCAGCTTACTGAACCCGGGACGGAACTACGAGCAGTACTTC. Translation: CASSLLNPGRNYEQYF.

This chain links TRBV5-4 with TRBJ1-1; no reliable D call. The CDR3 spans 14 residues. V gave up 3 bases and J gave up 2 bases, with 11 bases separating them. In germline, CDR1 is SGHNT, CDR2 YYREEE (reference sequence). In nucleotides, the CDR3 is TGTGCCAGCAGCTGGGAGGTGGGCAACACTGAAGCTTTCTTT. Translation: CASSWEVGNTEAFF.

The chain employs TRBV9 and TRBJ2-1, with 8 bases that match TRBD1. V lost 0 bases, J lost 1 base, and 3 bases stayed unmatched. There are 16 residues in the CDR3. The germline V gene has CDR1 SGDLS and CDR2 YYNGEE. This CDR3 is CASSVDGTGSYNEQFF. The CDR3, as DNA: TGTGCCAGCAGCGTAGACGGGACAGGTTCCTACAATGAGCAGTTCTTC.

The V gene is TRBV5-6, the J gene TRBJ2-5, with a tentative D call TRBD2 (6 bases). The end of the DNA fits TRBJ2-7 better, so the J call may be wrong. This CDR3 is built from 16 residues. Looked up from germline, CDR1 is SGHDT and CDR2 is YYEEEE. The CDR3 spells CASSRGPGLTMYEQYF. CDR3 DNA: TGTGCCAGCAGCCGGGGACCGGGACTGACTATGTACGAGCAGTACTTC.

CDR3 nucleotides: TGTGCCAGCAAGGGACAGGGGGTTGTGAACACTGAAGCTTTCTTT. Its protein is CASKGQGVVNTEAFF. The chain couples TRBV2 to TRBJ1-1; 11 nucleotides agree with TRBD1. The CDR3 totals 15 residues. In germline, CDR1 is SNHLY, CDR2 FYNNEI. The V and J ends lost 7 bases and 0 bases, in that order; junction bases with no gene match: 4.

V usage is TRBV2 and J usage is TRBJ2-2; D perhaps matches TRBD1 (6 bases). V dropped 5 bases and J dropped 4 bases, with 17 bases sitting between them. Germline assignment: CDR1 SNHLY and CDR2 FYNNEI. The CDR3 contains 16 residues. The CDR3 sequence: CASSRPVRGSTGELFF. CDR3 DNA: TGTGCCAGCAGTCGACCCGTCAGGGGAAGCACCGGGGAGCTGTTTTTT.

The chain employs TRBV7-2 and TRBJ2-7; D is possibly TRBD2 (7 bases). V gave up 5 bases and J gave up 1 base, with 12 bases separating them. This CDR3 is 14 amino acids long. Germline CDR1 and CDR2: SGHTA and FQGNSA. This CDR3 is CASSPRGGSYEQYF. CDR3 nucleotide sequence: TGTGCCAGCAGCCCGAGGGGGGGATCCTACGAGCAGTACTTC.

The V gene is TRBV18, the J gene TRBJ1-4; D uncertain. V gave up 3 bases and J gave up 2 bases, with 7 bases separating them. Germline V gene lookup returns CDR1 KGHSH and CDR2 LQKENI. This CDR3 is built from 14 residues. CDR3 protein: CASSPGPTNEKLFF. The DNA of the CDR3 is TGTGCCAGCTCACCCGGGCCGACTAATGAAAAACTGTTTTTT.

The chain is built from TRBV5-1 and TRBJ1-1; D not certain. The CDR3 runs to 13 residues. The germline gives CDR1 SGHRS, CDR2 YFSETQ. The V gene lost 5 bases and the J gene lost 3 bases, with 11 bases spanning the gap. CDR3 in amino acids: CASRLTRDTEAFF. In DNA form, the CDR3 reads TGCGCCAGCAGATTAACCCGGGACACTGAAGCTTTCTTT.

The V call is TRBV7-2, the J call TRBJ1-1; perhaps TRBD1 as D (5 bases). The V gene's germline CDR1 is SGHTA and CDR2 FQGNSA. The V gene lost 5 bases and the J gene lost 12 bases, with 22 bases spanning the gap. This CDR3 has 14 residues. Here the CDR3 DNA reads TGTGCCAGCAGCGCGACTGTGGAACAGGTGAGGACTTTCTTT. It specifies CASSATVEQVRTFF.

The V gene is TRBV18, the J gene TRBJ1-2; 7 nucleotides agree with TRBD1. This CDR3 spans 13 amino acids. Per germline, CDR1 KGHSH and CDR2 LQKENI. The V gene end was trimmed by 5 bases and the J gene end by 5 bases; junction bases not matched to a gene: 5. CDR3 region: CASSSQGDYGYTF. The CDR3 bases are TGTGCCAGCTCATCTCAGGGGGATTATGGCTACACCTTC.

The V call is TRBV7-2, the J call TRBJ1-4; D uncertain. Germline V gene lookup returns CDR1 SGHTA and CDR2 FQGNSA. Trimming removed 4 bases at V and 7 bases at J, with 13 bases between. The CDR3 extends over 14 amino acids. The CDR3: CASSSRAEGEKLFF. CDR3 DNA: TGTGCCAGCAGCTCCCGGGCCGAGGGTGAAAAACTGTTTTTT.

The V gene is TRBV2, the J gene TRBJ2-1; D not certain. This CDR3 comprises 13 residues. The V end lost 3 bases, the J end lost 4 bases, and 7 bases lay between the germline ends. Looked up from germline, CDR1 is SNHLY and CDR2 is FYNNEI. CDR3 amino acids: CASSDPVYNEQFF. The CDR3 nucleotides read TGTGCCAGCAGTGATCCGGTTTACAATGAGCAGTTCTTC.

This rearrangement joins TRBV7-3 to TRBJ2-1; TRBD2 matches at 10 bases. Germline lookup yields CDR1 SGHTA and CDR2 FQGTGA. Germline trimming cut 5 bases from V and 4 bases from J; bases unmatched to any gene: 5. The CDR3 covers 15 residues. The CDR3, as DNA: TGTGCCAGCAGCAAGGGACTAGCGACTTACAATGAGCAGTTCTTC. It is translated as CASSKGLATYNEQFF. The full variable domain, with the rest looked up from reference TRBV7-3 and TRBJ2-1, is GAGVSQTPSNKVTEKGKYVELRCDPISGHTALYWYRQSLGQGPEFLIYFQGTGAADDSGLPNDRFFAVRPEGSVSTLKIQRTERGDSAVYLCASSKGLATYNEQFFGPGTRLTVL.

The chain carries TRBV27 and TRBJ2-1; D is uncertain. Trimming cost V 5 bases and J 5 bases, with 13 bases left between them. Germline V gene lookup returns CDR1 MNHEY and CDR2 SMNVEV (reference sequence). The CDR3 runs 14 residues. This CDR3 reads CASSNRASHNEQFF. The CDR3 DNA reads as TGTGCCAGCAGTAACCGCGCCTCTCACAATGAGCAGTTCTTC.